The 9 T cell receptor beta chains below come from one sample, sequenced in a study of chemoradiotherapy in HPV16-positive cancers. Produced via immunoSEQ multiplex PCR; TCRdb's table is partial and in-frame only. The sample has tens of thousands of clones, approximately 84% seen once; the top ten hold roughly 6%. The sample here was blood, taken from a patient who underwent chemoradiotherapy. These receptors all stem from a human donor with HPV-associated anogenital cancer.

The chain uses TRBV9 and TRBJ1-2; TRBD1 might be the D (5 bases). Trimming cost V 4 bases and J 3 bases, with 7 bases left between them. CDR1 is SGDLS and CDR2 is YYNGEE in the germline V gene. The CDR3 spans 12 residues. The CDR3 DNA sequence: TGTGCCAGCAGCCGACAGCACTATGGCTACACCTTC. It encodes CASSRQHYGYTF. The variable domain in full, with the rest retrieved from reference TRBV9 and TRBJ1-2, is DSGVTQTPKHLITATGQRVTLRCSPRSGDLSVYWYQQSLDQGLQFLIQYYNGEERAKGNILERFSAQQFPDLHSELNLSSLELGDSALYFCASSRQHYGYTFGSGTRLTVV.

J is TRBJ2-2 and V is TRBV5-5; 9 nucleotides align to TRBD1. Looked up from germline, CDR1 is SGHKS and CDR2 is YYEKEE (reference sequence). Trimming removed 5 bases from V and 0 bases from J; junction bases left unmatched: 2. The CDR3 covers 15 residues. Here the CDR3 reads CASRRQGANTGELFF. For the CDR3, the DNA is TGTGCCAGCAGACGACAGGGGGCGAACACCGGGGAGCTGTTTTTT. Looking up the rest from reference TRBV5-5 and TRBJ2-2 gives the full variable domain: DAGVTQSPTHLIKTRGQQVTLRCSPISGHKSVSWYQQVLGQGPQFIFQYYEKEERGRGNFPDRFSARQFPNYSSELNVNALLLGDSALYLCASRRQGANTGELFFGEGSRLTVL.

This clone came up a few times. The V gene is TRBV27, the J gene TRBJ1-2; TRBD1 aligns across 7 bases. CDR3 size: 16 residues. Germline lookup yields CDR1 MNHEY and CDR2 SMNVEV (reference sequence). Trimming cost V 4 bases and J 4 bases; bases outside gene matches: 12. The CDR3 bases are TGTGCCAGCAGTTCTAGGCACAAGACAGGGAGCTATGGCTACACCTTC. Amino acid sequence: CASSSRHKTGSYGYTF.

The J gene is TRBJ1-2, the V gene TRBV19, with TRBD1 identical over 8 bases. The length of the CDR3 is 11 residues. The germline gives CDR1 LNHDA, CDR2 SQIVND (reference sequence). The V gene end was trimmed by 5 bases and the J gene end by 14 bases; junction bases not matched to a gene: 7. CDR3 DNA: TGTGCCAGTAGTGATTGGACAGGGAGGACCTTC. Protein product: CASSDWTGRTF. The variable domain in full, completed from reference TRBV19 and TRBJ1-2, reads DGGITQSPKYLFRKEGQNVTLSCEQNLNHDAMYWYRQDPGQGLRLIYYSQIVNDFQKGDIAEGYSVSREKKESFPLTVTSAQKNPTAFYLCASSDWTGRTFGSGTRLTVV.

The genes are TRBV5-6 and TRBJ2-7; the D gene is possibly TRBD2 (6 bases). Trimming shortened V by 0 bases and J by 7 bases, and 17 bases separated the two germline ends. This CDR3 contains 15 residues. Germline CDR1 and CDR2: SGHDT and YYEEEE. CDR3 sequence reads: CASSLVRAGSREQYF. The CDR3 bases are TGTGCCAGCAGCTTGGTGAGGGCGGGGAGTCGAGAGCAGTACTTC.

This chain uses TRBV27 with TRBJ2-1; D tentatively fits TRBD1 or TRBD2 (5 bases each). The CDR3 is 16 residues long. The V end was cut by 5 bases, the J end by 9 bases, with 23 bases between. Germline V lookup: CDR1 MNHEY, CDR2 SMNVEV (reference sequence). This chain's CDR3 is CASSARNTIVGGEQFF. In DNA form, the CDR3 reads TGTGCCAGCAGTGCCAGGAATACTATCGTTGGGGGTGAGCAGTTCTTC.

The genes are TRBV19 and TRBJ2-1, with D perhaps TRBD1 (7 bases). With 8 bases removed from V and 4 bases from J, the gap between germline ends came to 21 bases. The CDR3 sequence is 16 residues long. Germline V gives CDR1 LNHDA, CDR2 SQIVND (reference sequence). The CDR3 sequence is CASHLRAGQPYNEQFF. In DNA form, the CDR3 reads TGTGCCAGTCACCTGAGGGCGGGACAGCCTTACAATGAGCAGTTCTTC.

The chain carries TRBV9 and TRBJ1-6; D call uncertain. Deletions cut 4 bases from V and 8 bases from J, with 13 bases between. Germline assignment: CDR1 SGDLS and CDR2 YYNGEE. The CDR3 spans 14 residues. The CDR3 protein is CASSPAQNDSPLHF. In DNA, the CDR3 is TGTGCCAGCAGCCCCGCTCAGAATGATTCACCCCTCCACTTT.

This rearrangement joins TRBV5-6 to TRBJ1-5, with 8 bases fitting TRBD1. The CDR3 contains 16 residues. The germline V gene encodes CDR1 SGHDT and CDR2 YYEEEE. V gave up 5 bases and J gave up 5 bases; unmatched junction bases: 12. The chain's CDR3 is CASRRLDRGFDQPQHF. The CDR3, as DNA: TGTGCCAGCAGACGACTTGACAGGGGATTCGATCAGCCCCAGCATTTT.